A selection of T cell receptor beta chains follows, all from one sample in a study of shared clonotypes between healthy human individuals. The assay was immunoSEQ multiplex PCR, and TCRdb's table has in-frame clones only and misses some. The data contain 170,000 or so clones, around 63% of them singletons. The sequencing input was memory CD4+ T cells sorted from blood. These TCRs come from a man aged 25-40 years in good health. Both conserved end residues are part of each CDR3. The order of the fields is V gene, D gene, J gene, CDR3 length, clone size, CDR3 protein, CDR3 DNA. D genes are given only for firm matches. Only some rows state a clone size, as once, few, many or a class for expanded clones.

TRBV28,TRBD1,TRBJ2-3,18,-,CASSFPAGQGSFTDTQYF,TGTGCCAGCAGTTTCCCCGCCGGACAGGGTTCTTTCACAGATACGCAGTATTTT
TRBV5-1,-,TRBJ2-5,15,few,CASRTRYSMQETQYF,TGCGCCAGCAGGACACGATACTCCATGCAAGAGACCCAGTACTTC
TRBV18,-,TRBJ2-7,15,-,CASSQTETLNREQYF,TGTGCCAGCTCACAAACAGAGACCCTTAATCGCGAGCAGTACTTC
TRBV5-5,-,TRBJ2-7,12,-,CASSESSYEQYF,TGTGCCAGCAGTGAGAGCAGTTACGAGCAGTACTTC
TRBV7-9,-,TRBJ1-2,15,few,CASSATGREGYGYTF,TGTGCCAGCAGCGCCACCGGGAGGGAGGGCTATGGCTACACCTTC
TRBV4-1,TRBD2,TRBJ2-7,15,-,CASSQVAGVGDEQYF,TGCGCCAGCAGCCAAGTAGCGGGAGTAGGAGACGAGCAGTACTTC
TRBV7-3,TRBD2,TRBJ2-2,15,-,CASRMTSGYTGELFF,TGTGCCAGCAGGATGACTAGCGGCTACACCGGGGAGCTGTTTTTT
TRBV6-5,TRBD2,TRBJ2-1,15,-,CASSYSLAGENEQFF,TGTGCCAGCAGTTACTCCCTAGCGGGAGAAAATGAGCAGTTCTTC
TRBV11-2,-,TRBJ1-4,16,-,CASSSLVLTTNEKLFF,TGTGCCAGCAGCTCACTTGTCCTAACAACTAATGAAAAACTGTTTTTT
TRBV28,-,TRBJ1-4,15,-,CASSLEGGVREKLFF,TGTGCCAGCAGTTTGGAAGGGGGGGTTCGAGAAAAACTGTTTTTT
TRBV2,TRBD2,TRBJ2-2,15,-,CASSERAGAGGELFF,TGTGCCAGCAGTGAAAGGGCGGGAGCTGGCGGGGAGCTGTTTTTT
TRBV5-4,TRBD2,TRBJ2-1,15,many,CASSISGASYNEQFF,TGTGCCAGCAGCATTAGCGGGGCCTCCTACAATGAGCAGTTCTTC
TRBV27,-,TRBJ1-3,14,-,CASSLRVPGNTIYF,TGTGCCAGCAGTTTGCGGGTTCCTGGAAACACCATATATTTT
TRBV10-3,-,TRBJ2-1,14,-,CAISDPLRPVERFF,TGTGCCATCAGTGACCCCTTAAGACCGGTAGAGCGGTTCTTC